This TCR beta chain was recovered during a study of shared clonotypes between healthy human individuals. Study-level information: Every donor yielded three CD4 naive, three CD4 memory, two CD8 naive and one CD8 memory plate.

CD45RA+ naive and CD45RA-negative memory subsets were separated from CD4+ cells. This CDR3 has 15 residues. Germline CDR1 SGHVS, CDR2 FNYEAQ. The junction had 7 bases not matched to a gene; V was cut back by 6 bases and J by 4 bases. In the sorted-subset replicate PCRs, 200 ng DNA, tens of thousands of T cell genomes, was used. Here immunoSEQ multiplex PCR was the method, and the copy in TCRdb shows in-frame clones only, minus some. The sample shows some 630,000 clones, 72% of them seen only once. General study findings and limits: Exclusively blood specimens were collected; tissue repertoires likely differ.

For this clone: Antigen: not known.

Sequencing was carried out using memory CD4+ T cells sorted from blood. Subset of the sample: CD45RA-negative fraction. This receptor was obtained from a young woman in good health. The V call is TRBV7-6, the J call TRBJ2-2; 8 bases agree with TRBD1. The CDR3 DNA follows: TGTGCCAGCAGACAGGACAGGGCGGGCACCGGGGAGCTGTTTTTT. Amino acids: CASRQDRAGTGELFF.